This entry is about one TCR beta chain. The antigen is undetermined. Assay: immunoSEQ multiplex PCR; the TCRdb copy retains only in-frame clones and omits some. The table lists some 74,000 clones, 88% of them singletons. This sample was included in a study of OX40 agonist ivuxolimab in advanced cancers. Study at large: At 0.01 to 10 mg/kg, ivuxolimab was administered intravenously to patients every 2 weeks. A male proportion of more than 75% was recorded, with mean age about 60 years and range about 23 to 80. Points from the study as a whole: At doses 0.1 to 3.0 mg/kg, CD4+ and CD8+ clones expanded. Among the least clonally expanded were partial responders at 0.1-3.0 mg/kg.

Trimming left V 4 bases short and J 4 bases short, with 11 bases between. CDR1 and CDR2 (germline): MGHRA, YSYEKL. The CDR3 length is 14 residues. This TCR came from an adult with an advanced solid tumor such as melanoma, head and neck, liver or kidney cancer. The V call is TRBV4-1, the J call TRBJ1-5; possibly TRBD1 for D (5 bases). Here the sequenced sample was CD4+ or CD8+ T cells sorted from blood, taken in a trial of the OX40 agonist ivuxolimab. The CDR3 bases are TGCGCCAGCAGCCTAAGCGGGGGGAATCAGCCCCAGCATTTT. The encoded protein is CASSLSGGNQPQHF.